Reported below is one T cell receptor (beta chain). The data belong to a study of blood T cell repertoires in COVID-19. The CDR3 consists of 17 residues. Germline CDR1 MNHNS, CDR2 SASEGT. The V end lost 0 bases, the J end lost 0 bases, and 9 bases lay between the germline ends. The assay was immunoSEQ multiplex PCR, and TCRdb's table has in-frame clones only and misses some. This sample has roughly 60,000 clones, with less than 90% found just once. Sequencing used peripheral blood. The source of this sequence is a man between 60 and 75 years old with COVID-19, enrolled during active disease. This chain joins TRBV6-1 and TRBJ2-6, with D maybe TRBD2 (6 bases). In DNA form, the CDR3 reads TGTGCCAGCAGTGAAGCGGGAGGACCCTCTGGGGCCAACGTCCTGACTTTC. Amino acids: CASSEAGGPSGANVLTF.